This passage covers 4 T cell receptor beta chains from one sample sequenced in a study of cytomegalovirus exposure and HLA in healthy donors. PCR primers comprised 60 Vbeta and 13 Jbeta primers. TCRdb's copy holds only in-frame clones and misses some; the assay was immunoSEQ multiplex PCR. The sample has some 110,000 clones, around 80% seen once. Sequenced input: PBMCs. The origin of the receptors is a man younger than 40 in good health and CMV-seropositive.

This clone was observed a single time. The rearrangement uses TRBV9 and TRBJ1-5; D is possibly TRBD1 (6 bases). Germline CDR1 SGDLS, CDR2 YYNGEE. The ends were cut back, 4 bases at V and 0 bases at J, with 11 bases in the middle. This CDR3 comprises 15 residues. The chain's CDR3 is CASSFTGHSNQPQHF. Written as DNA, the CDR3 is TGTGCCAGCAGCTTTACAGGGCATAGCAATCAGCCCCAGCATTTT.

The genes are TRBV4-1 and TRBJ2-2; D gene unclear. This CDR3 has 13 amino acids. Per germline, CDR1 MGHRA and CDR2 YSYEKL. Trimming took off 1 base at V and 7 bases at J, with 7 bases between the two ends. The chain's CDR3 is CASSQGPVGELFF. For the CDR3, the DNA is TGCGCCAGCAGCCAAGGGCCCGTCGGGGAGCTGTTTTTT.

The chain combines TRBV21-1 with TRBJ2-7; the DNA was not compared with TRBD1, the D call given in the table. TRBV21-1 is reported as a pseudogene. This CDR3 has 17 residues. The CDR3 region is CASSKARGTGISYEQYF. As DNA, the CDR3 is TGTGCCAGCAGCAAAGCGCGGGGGACAGGTATATCGTACGAGCAGTACTTC.

CDR3 residues: CASSGWQGYGQPQHF. The CDR3 coding sequence is TGCGCCAGCAGTGGATGGCAGGGGTACGGTCAGCCCCAGCATTTT. The chain combines TRBV10-2 with TRBJ1-5, with TRBD1 as a possible D gene (6 bases). V dropped 4 bases and J dropped 6 bases, with 16 bases sitting between them. The CDR3 loop spans 15 amino acids. Germline-derived CDR1 and CDR2 are WSHSY and SAAADI.